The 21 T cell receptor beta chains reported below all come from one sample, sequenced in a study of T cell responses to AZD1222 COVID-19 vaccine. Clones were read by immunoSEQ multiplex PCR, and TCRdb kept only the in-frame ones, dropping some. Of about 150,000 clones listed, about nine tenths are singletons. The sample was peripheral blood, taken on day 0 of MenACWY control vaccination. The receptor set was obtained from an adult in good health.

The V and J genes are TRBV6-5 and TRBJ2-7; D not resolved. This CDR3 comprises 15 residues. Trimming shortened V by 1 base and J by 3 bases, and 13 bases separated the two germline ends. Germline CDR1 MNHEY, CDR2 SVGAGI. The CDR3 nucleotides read TGTGCCAGCAGTTACTTTACCGGCCCCCTCTACGAGCAGTACTTC. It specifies CASSYFTGPLYEQYF.

The CDR3 sequence: CASSLLIPGMNTEAFF. The CDR3 region has the DNA TGTGCCAGCAGTTTATTAATTCCGGGAATGAACACTGAAGCTTTCTTT. The V call is TRBV27, the J call TRBJ1-1, with no clear D. The CDR3 sequence is 16 residues long. Trimming shortened V by 1 base and J by 0 bases, and 12 bases separated the two germline ends. In germline, CDR1 is MNHEY, CDR2 SMNVEV (reference sequence).

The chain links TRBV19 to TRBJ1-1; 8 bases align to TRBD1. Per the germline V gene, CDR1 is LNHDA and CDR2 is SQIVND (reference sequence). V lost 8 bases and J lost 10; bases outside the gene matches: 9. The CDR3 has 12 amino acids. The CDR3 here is CASWDRRSGAFF. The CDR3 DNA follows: TGTGCCAGTTGGGACAGGCGCTCTGGAGCTTTCTTT.

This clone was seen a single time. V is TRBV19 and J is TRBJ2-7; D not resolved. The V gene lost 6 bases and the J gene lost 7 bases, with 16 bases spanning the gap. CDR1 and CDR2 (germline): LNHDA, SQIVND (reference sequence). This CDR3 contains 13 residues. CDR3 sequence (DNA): TGTGCCAGTAGCACTCCTTCAAACTTAGAGCAGTACTTC. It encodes CASSTPSNLEQYF.

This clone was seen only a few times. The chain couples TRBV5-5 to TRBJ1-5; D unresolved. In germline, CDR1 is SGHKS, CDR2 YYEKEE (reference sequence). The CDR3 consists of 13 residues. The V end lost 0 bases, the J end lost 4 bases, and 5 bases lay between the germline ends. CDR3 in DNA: TGTGCCAGCAGCTTGGCCGGAAATCAGCCCCAGCATTTT. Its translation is CASSLAGNQPQHF.

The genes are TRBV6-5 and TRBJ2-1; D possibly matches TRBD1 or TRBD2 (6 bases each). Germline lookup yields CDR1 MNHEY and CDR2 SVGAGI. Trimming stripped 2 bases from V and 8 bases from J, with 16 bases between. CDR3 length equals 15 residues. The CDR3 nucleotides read TGTGCCAGCAGTTACGACGGGGGCCTAAGCCATGAGCAGTTCTTC. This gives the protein CASSYDGGLSHEQFF.

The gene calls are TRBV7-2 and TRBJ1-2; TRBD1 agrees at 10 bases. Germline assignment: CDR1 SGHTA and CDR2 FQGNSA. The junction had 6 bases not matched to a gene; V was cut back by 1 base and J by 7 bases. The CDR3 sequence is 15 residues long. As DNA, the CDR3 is TGTGCCAGCAGCTTAGTGGAGACAGGGGGCTTTGGCTACACCTTC. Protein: CASSLVETGGFGYTF.

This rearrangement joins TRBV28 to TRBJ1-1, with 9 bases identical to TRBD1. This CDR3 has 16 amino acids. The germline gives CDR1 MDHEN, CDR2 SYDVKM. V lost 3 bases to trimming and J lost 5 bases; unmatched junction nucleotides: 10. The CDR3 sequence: CASSFARTGGGTEAFF. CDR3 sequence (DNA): TGTGCCAGCAGTTTTGCCCGAACAGGGGGCGGGACTGAAGCTTTCTTT.

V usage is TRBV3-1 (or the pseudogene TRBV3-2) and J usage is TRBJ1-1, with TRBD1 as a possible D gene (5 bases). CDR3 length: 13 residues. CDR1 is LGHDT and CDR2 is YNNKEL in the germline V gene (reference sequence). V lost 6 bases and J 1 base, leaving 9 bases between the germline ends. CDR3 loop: CASSFDRNTEAFF. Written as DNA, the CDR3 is TGTGCCAGCAGTTTCGACAGGAACACTGAAGCTTTCTTT.

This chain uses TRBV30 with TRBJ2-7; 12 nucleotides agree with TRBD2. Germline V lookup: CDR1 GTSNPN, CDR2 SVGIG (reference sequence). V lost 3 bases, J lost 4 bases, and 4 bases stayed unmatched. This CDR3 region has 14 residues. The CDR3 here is CAWSPSGRGYEQYF. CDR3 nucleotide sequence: TGTGCCTGGAGCCCTAGCGGGAGGGGGTACGAGCAGTACTTC. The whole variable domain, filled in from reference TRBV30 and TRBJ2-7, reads SQTIHQWPATLVQPVGSPLSLECTVEGTSNPNLYWYRQAAGRGLQLLFYSVGIGQISSEVPQNLSASRPQDRQFILSSKKLLLSDSGFYLCAWSPSGRGYEQYFGPGTRLTVT.

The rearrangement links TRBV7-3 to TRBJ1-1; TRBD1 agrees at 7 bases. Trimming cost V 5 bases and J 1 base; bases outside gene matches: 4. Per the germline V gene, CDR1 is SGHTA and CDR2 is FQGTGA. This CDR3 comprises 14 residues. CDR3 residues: CASSLGQKNTEAFF. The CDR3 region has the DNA TGTGCCAGCAGCCTGGGACAGAAGAACACTGAAGCTTTCTTT.

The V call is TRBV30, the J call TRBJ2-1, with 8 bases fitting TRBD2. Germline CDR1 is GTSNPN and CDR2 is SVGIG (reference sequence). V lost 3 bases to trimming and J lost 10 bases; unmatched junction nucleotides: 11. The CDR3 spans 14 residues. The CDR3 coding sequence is TGTGCCTGGAGACTAGCGGCTGAGCTAGTGGAGCAGTTCTTC. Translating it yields CAWRLAAELVEQFF.

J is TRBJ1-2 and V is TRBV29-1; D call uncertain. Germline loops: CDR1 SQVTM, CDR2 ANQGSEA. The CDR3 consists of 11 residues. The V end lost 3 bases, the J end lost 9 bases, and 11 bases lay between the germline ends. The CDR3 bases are TGCAGCGTTGACCAGCTAGGGCGCTACACCTTC. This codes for CSVDQLGRYTF.

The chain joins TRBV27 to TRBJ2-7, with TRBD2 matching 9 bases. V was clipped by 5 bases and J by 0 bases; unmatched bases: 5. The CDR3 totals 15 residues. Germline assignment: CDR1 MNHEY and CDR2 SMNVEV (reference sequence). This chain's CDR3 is CASSARTSASYEQYF. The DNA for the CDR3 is TGTGCCAGCAGTGCAAGGACTAGCGCCTCCTACGAGCAGTACTTC.

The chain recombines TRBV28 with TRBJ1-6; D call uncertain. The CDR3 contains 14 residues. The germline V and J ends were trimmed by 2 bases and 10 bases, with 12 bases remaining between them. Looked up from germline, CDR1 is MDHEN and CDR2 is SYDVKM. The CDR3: CASSLGQKSSPLHF. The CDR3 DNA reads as TGTGCCAGCAGTTTAGGTCAGAAGAGCTCACCCCTCCACTTT.

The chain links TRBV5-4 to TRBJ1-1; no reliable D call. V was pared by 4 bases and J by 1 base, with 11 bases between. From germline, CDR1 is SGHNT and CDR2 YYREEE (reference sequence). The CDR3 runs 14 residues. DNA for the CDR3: TGTGCCAGCAGCCCCAGCTTTGCGAACACTGAAGCTTTCTTT. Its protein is CASSPSFANTEAFF.

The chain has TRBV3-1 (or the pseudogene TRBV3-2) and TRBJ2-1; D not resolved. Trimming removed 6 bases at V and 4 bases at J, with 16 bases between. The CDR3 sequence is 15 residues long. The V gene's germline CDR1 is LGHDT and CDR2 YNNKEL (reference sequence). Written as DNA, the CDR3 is TGTGCCAGCAGGGGTTCCGTAAGCCATTACAATGAGCAGTTCTTC. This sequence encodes CASRGSVSHYNEQFF.

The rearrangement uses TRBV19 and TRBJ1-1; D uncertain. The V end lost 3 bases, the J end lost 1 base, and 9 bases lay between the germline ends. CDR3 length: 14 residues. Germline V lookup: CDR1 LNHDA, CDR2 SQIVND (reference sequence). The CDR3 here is CASSIVPENTEAFF. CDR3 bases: TGTGCCAGTAGTATTGTTCCAGAGAACACTGAAGCTTTCTTT.

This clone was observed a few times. Here the CDR3 DNA reads TGTGCCAGCAGCTTAGAGGGCAGTAATGAAAAACTGTTTTTT. It yields the protein CASSLEGSNEKLFF. The chain combines TRBV7-2 with TRBJ1-4, with D unresolved. CDR1 SGHTA and CDR2 FQGNSA come from the germline V gene. V dropped 1 base and J dropped 4 bases, with 7 bases sitting between them. The CDR3 sequence is 14 residues long. The full variable domain, rest sourced from reference TRBV7-2 and TRBJ1-4, is GAGVSQSPSNKVTEKGKDVELRCDPISGHTALYWYRQSLGQGLEFLIYFQGNSAPDKSGLPSDRFSAERTGGSVSTLTIQRTQQEDSAVYLCASSLEGSNEKLFFGSGTQLSVL.

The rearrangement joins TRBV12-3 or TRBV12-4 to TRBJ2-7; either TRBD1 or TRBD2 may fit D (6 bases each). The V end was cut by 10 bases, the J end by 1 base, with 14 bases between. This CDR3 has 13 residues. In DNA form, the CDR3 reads TGTGCCACCGGAAGGGGGGCATCCTACGAGCAGTACTTC. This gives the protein CATGRGASYEQYF.

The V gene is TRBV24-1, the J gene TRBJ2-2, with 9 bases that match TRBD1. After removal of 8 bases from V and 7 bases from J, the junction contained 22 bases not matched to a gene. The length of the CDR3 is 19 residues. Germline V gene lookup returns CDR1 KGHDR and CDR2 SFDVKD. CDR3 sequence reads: CATTLSIGGGDRAVGELFF. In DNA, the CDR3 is TGTGCCACCACCCTATCAATCGGGGGAGGGGACAGGGCGGTCGGGGAGCTGTTTTTT.